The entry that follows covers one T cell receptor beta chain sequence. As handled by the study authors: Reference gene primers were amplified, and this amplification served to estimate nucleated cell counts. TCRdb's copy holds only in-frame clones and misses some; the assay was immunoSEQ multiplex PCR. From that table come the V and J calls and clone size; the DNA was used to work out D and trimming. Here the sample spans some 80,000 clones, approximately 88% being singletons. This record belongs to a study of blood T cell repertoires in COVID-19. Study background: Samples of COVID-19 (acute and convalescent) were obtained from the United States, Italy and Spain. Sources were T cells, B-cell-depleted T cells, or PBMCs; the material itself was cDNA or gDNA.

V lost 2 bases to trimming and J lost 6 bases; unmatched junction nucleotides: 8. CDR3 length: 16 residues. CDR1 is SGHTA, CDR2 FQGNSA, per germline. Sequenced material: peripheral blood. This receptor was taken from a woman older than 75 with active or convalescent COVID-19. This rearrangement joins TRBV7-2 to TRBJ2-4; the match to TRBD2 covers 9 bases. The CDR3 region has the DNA TGTGCCAGCAGCTTACAGCGGGGGGCAGGGGTAAACATTCAGTACTTC. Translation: CASSLQRGAGVNIQYF. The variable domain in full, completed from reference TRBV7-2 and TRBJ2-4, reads GAGVSQSPSNKVTEKGKDVELRCDPISGHTALYWYRQSLGQGLEFLIYFQGNSAPDKSGLPSDRFSAERTGGSVSTLTIQRTQQEDSAVYLCASSLQRGAGVNIQYFGAGTRLSVL.